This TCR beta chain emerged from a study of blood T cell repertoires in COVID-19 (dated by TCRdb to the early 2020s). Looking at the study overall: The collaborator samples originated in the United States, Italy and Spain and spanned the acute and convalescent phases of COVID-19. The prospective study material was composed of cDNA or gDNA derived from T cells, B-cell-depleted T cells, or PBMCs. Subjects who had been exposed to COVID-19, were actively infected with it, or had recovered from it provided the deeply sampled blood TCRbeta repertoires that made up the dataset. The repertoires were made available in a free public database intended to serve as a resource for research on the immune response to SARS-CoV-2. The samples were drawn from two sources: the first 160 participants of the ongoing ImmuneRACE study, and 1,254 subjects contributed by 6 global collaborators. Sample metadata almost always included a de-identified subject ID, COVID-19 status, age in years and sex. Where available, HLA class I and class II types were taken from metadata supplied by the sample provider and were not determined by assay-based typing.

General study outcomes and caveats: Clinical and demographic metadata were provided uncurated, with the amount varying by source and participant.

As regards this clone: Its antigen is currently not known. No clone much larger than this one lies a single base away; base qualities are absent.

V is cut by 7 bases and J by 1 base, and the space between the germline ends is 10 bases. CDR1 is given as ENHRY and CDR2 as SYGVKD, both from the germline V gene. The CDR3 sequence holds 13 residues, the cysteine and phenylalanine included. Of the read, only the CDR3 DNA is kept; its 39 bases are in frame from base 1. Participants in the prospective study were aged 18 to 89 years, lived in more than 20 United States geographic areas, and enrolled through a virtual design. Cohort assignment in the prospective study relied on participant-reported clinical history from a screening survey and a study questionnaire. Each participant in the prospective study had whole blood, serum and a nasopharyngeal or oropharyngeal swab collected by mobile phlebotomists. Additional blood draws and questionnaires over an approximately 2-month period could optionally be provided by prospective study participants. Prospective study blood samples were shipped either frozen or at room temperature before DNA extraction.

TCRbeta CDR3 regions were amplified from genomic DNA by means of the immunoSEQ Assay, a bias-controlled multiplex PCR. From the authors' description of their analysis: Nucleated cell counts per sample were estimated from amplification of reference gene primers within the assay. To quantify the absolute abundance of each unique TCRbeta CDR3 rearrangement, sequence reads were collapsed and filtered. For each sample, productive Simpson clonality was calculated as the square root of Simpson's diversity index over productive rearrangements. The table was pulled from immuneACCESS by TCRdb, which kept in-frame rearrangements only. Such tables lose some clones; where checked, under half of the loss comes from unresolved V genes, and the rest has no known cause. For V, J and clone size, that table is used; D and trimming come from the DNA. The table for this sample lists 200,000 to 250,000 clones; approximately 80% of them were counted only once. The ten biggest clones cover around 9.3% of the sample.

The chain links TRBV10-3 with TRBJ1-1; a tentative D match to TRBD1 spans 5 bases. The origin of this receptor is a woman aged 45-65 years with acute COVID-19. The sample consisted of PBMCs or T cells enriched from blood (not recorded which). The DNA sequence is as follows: TGTGCCATCACTCACGGACAGAACACTGAAGCTTTCTTT. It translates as CAITHGQNTEAFF.